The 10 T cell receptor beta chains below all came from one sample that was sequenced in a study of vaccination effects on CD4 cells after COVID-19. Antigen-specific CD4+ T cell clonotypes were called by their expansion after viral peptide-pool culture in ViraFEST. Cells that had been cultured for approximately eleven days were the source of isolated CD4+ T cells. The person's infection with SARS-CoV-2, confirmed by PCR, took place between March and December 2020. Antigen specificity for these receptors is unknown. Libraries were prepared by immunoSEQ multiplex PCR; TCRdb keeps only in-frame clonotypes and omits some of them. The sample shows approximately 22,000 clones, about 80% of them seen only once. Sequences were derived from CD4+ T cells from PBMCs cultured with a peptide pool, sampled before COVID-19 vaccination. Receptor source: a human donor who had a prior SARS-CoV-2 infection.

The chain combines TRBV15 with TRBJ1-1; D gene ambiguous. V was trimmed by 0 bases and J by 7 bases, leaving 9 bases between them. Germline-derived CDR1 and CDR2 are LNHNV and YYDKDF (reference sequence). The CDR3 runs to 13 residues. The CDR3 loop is CATSRDPAGEAFF. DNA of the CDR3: TGTGCCACCAGCAGAGATCCGGCCGGTGAAGCTTTCTTT.

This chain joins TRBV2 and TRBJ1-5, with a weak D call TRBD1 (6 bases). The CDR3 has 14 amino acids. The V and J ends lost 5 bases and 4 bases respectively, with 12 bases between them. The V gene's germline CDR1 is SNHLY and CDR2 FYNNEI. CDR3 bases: TGTGCCAGCAGTCAGCAGGGGCGTAATCAGCCCCAGCATTTT. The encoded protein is CASSQQGRNQPQHF.

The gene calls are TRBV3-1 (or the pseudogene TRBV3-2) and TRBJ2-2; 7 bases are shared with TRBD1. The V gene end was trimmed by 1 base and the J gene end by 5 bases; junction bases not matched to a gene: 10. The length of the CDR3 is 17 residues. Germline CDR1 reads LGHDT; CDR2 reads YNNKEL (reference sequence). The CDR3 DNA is TGTGCCAGCAGCCAAGGGACAGGCTACCCGAGTACCGGGGAGCTGTTTTTT. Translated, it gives CASSQGTGYPSTGELFF.

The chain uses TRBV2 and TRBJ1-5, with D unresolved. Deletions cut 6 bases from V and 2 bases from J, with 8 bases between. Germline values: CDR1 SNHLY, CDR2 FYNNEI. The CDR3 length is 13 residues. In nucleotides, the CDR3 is TGTGCCAGCAGGCTAACAGGCAATCAGCCCCAGCATTTT. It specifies CASRLTGNQPQHF.

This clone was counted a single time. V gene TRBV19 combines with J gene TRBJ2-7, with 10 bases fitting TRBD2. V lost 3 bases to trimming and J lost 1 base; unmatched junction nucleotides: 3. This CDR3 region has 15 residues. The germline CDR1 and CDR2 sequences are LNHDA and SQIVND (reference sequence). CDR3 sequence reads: CASSIAGLASYEQYF. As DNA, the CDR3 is TGTGCCAGTAGTATCGCGGGACTAGCGTCCTACGAGCAGTACTTC.

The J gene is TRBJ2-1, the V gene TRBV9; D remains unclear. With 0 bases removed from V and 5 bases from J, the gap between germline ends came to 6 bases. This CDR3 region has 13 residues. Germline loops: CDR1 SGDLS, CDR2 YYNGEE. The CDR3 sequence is CASSVGLDNEQFF. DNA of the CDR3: TGTGCCAGCAGCGTAGGGCTAGACAATGAGCAGTTCTTC.

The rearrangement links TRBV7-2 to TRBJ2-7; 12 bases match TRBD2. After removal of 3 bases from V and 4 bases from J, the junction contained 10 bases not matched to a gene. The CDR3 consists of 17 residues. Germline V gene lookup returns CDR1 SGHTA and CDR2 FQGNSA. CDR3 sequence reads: CASSFISAGTSGYEQYF. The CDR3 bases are TGTGCCAGCAGCTTTATAAGCGCCGGGACTAGCGGGTACGAGCAGTACTTC. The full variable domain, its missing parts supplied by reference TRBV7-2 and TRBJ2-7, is GAGVSQSPSNKVTEKGKDVELRCDPISGHTALYWYRQSLGQGLEFLIYFQGNSAPDKSGLPSDRFSAERTGGSVSTLTIQRTQQEDSAVYLCASSFISAGTSGYEQYFGPGTRLTVT.

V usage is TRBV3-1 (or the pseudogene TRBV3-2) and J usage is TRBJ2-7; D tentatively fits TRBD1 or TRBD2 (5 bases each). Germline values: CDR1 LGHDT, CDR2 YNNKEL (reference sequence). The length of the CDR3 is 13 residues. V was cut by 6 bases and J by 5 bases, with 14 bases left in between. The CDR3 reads CASRGTPADEQYF. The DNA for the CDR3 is TGTGCCAGCAGAGGGACGCCGGCGGACGAGCAGTACTTC.

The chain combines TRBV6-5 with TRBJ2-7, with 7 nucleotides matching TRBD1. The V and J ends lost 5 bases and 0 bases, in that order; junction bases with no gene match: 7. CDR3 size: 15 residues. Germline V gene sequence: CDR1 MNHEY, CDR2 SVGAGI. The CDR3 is CASSRQGGGSYEQYF. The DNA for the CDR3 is TGTGCCAGCAGTCGACAGGGTGGCGGCTCCTACGAGCAGTACTTC.

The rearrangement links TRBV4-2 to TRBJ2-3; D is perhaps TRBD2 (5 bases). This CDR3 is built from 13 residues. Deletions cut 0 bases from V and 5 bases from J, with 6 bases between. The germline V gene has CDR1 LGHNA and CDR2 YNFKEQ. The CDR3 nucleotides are TGTGCCAGCAGCCAAGAGAGGGTAGATACGCAGTATTTT. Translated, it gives CASSQERVDTQYF.